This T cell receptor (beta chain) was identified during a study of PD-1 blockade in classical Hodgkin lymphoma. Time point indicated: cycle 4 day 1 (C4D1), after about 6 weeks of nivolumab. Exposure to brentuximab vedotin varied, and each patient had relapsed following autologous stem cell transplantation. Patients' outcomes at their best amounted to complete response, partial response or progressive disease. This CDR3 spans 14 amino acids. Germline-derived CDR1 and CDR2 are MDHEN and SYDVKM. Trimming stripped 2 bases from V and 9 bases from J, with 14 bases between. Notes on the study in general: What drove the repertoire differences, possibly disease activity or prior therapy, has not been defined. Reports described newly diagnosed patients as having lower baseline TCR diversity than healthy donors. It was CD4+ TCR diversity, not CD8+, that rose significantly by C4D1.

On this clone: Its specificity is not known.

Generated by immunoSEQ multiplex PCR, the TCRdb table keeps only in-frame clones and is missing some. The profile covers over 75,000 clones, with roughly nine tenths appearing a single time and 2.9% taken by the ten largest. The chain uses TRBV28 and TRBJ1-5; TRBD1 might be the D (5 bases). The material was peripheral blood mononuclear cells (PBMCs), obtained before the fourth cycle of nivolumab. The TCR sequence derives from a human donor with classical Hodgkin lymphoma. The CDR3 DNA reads TGTGCCAGCAGTTTACGAGACCCGGGGCGGCCCCAGCATTTT. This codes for CASSLRDPGRPQHF.